The rows below give T cell receptor beta chains drawn from one sample of a study of cytotoxic CD8 clonotypes in ibrutinib-treated CLL. Some clones are missing from TCRdb's copy, which holds only in-frame ones; the method was immunoSEQ multiplex PCR. The data show approximately 190,000 clones, nearly 80% seen once. The source material was PBMCs, sampled after 12 months of ibrutinib treatment. These TCRs come from a human donor with chronic lymphocytic leukemia. Both conserved end residues are part of each CDR3. A D gene is named only where the DNA matches it firmly. Some rows mark clone size as missing; the rest say once, few, many or name a class of expanded clone.

>TRBJ2-3|TRBV18|.|.
CASSPPSTDTQYF
TGTGCCAGCTCACCACCCTCGACAGATACGCAGTATTTT
>TRBJ1-5|TRBV27|.|once
CASSPHGTQPQHF
TGTGCCAGCAGTCCCCACGGGACCCAGCCCCAGCATTTT
>TRBJ1-1|TRBV6-1|.|.
CASSEAHVMNTEAFF
TGTGCCAGCAGTGAAGCCCACGTTATGAACACTGAAGCTTTCTTT
>TRBJ1-1|TRBV19|.|.
CASTNTNRESAFF
TGTGCCAGTACTAACACTAACAGGGAATCGGCTTTCTTT
>TRBJ2-1|TRBV9|.|.
CASSVSVDNEQFF
TGTGCCAGCAGCGTTAGCGTAGACAATGAGCAGTTCTTC
>TRBJ2-7|TRBV6-5|TRBD2|.
CASSSRTSPYEQYF
TGTGCCAGCAGTTCTCGGACTAGCCCGTACGAGCAGTACTTC
>TRBJ2-3|TRBV4-1|TRBD1|.
CASSQAGTADTQYF
TGCGCCAGCAGCCAAGCGGGGACAGCAGATACGCAGTATTTT
>TRBJ2-2|TRBV4-1|.|.
CASSQERGRELFF
TGCGCCAGCAGCCAAGAGCGAGGTCGAGAGCTGTTTTTT
>TRBJ2-7|TRBV7-6|.|few
CASSLGTTYEQYF
TGTGCCAGCAGCTTAGGGACTACCTACGAGCAGTACTTC
>TRBJ2-1|TRBV2|.|.
CASLVGPYNEQFF
TGTGCCAGCCTTGTTGGGCCCTACAATGAGCAGTTCTTC
>TRBJ2-7|TRBV27|TRBD2|.
CASSQLAGGYEQYF
TGTGCCAGCAGTCAGCTAGCGGGAGGCTACGAGCAGTACTTC
>TRBJ2-5|TRBV6-5|.|.
CASSLGALQETQYF
TGTGCCAGCAGTTTGGGGGCTCTTCAAGAGACCCAGTACTTC
>TRBJ2-1|TRBV6-6|TRBD1|.
CASSGEGAKSFDEQFF
TGTGCCAGCAGTGGCGAGGGGGCAAAGTCATTCGATGAGCAGTTCTTC
>TRBJ1-5|TRBV5-1|.|.
CASSLNPQTGSNQPQHF
TGCGCCAGCAGCTTAAACCCACAGACAGGATCCAATCAGCCCCAGCATTTT
>TRBJ2-7|TRBV7-8|.|.
CASSLREVAYEQYF
TGTGCCAGCAGCTTAAGGGAGGTGGCCTACGAGCAGTACTTC
>TRBJ2-1|TRBV11-2|.|.
CASSFGGPNEQFF
TGTGCCAGCAGCTTCGGAGGGCCGAATGAGCAGTTCTTC
>TRBJ2-7|TRBV6-5|.|.
CASSYPRGGPPYEQYF
TGTGCCAGCAGTTACCCGAGGGGGGGTCCACCCTACGAGCAGTACTTC
>TRBJ2-1|TRBV5-1|TRBD2|.
CASSLVGTSSSNEQFF
TGCGCCAGCAGCTTGGTCGGGACTAGTAGCTCCAATGAGCAGTTCTTC
>TRBJ2-3|TRBV14|.|.
CASSHERGPGTSHVGQYF
TGTGCCAGCAGCCATGAGAGGGGCCCCGGGACCTCGCATGTAGGGCAGTATTTT